This T cell receptor beta chain originates from a study of identical twins. The CDR3 totals 15 residues. The germline gives CDR1 DFQATT, CDR2 SNEGSKA (reference sequence). Deletions cut 4 bases from V and 1 base from J, with 14 bases between. Comments on this clonotype: Its antigen is unknown.

A universal primer site came from template switching; cDNA carried unique molecular identifiers. TCRdb re-called the 5' RACE reads with MiXCR, one entry per CDR3 protein. The sample gives a few hundred thousand distinct CDR3 sequences, roughly 18% of which show up once; 9.5% to 15% is in the top ten. Whole-study results and caveats: Some out-of-frame alpha sequences were shared by twins, and these showed excess low generation probability. The analysis was cross-sectional rather than longitudinal within donors.

V usage is TRBV20-1 and J usage is TRBJ2-1; D is possibly TRBD1 (5 bases). The sample consisted of naive T cells sorted from blood. The TCR comes from a man aged 45 to 65 in good health. Here the CDR3 DNA reads TGCAGTGCTAATATAGGGGTAAGATCCTACAATGAGCAGTTCTTC. This codes for CSANIGVRSYNEQFF.